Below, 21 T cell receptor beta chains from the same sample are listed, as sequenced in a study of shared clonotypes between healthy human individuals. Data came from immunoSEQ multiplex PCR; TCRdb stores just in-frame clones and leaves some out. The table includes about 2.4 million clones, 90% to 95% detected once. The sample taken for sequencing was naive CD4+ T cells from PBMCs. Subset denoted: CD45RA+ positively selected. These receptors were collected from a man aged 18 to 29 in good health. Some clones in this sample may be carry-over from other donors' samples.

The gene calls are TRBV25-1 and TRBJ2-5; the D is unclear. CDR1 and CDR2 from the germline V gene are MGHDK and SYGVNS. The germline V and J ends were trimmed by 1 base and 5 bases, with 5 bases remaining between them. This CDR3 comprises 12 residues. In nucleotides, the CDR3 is TGTGCCAGCAGTGAATTTAAGGAGACCCAGTACTTC. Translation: CASSEFKETQYF.

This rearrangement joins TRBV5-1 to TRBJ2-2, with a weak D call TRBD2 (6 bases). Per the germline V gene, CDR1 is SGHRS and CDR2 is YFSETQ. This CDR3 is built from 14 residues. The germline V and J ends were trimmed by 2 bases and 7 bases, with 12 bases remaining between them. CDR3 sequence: CASSLTSGLGELFF. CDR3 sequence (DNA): TGCGCCAGCAGCTTAACAAGCGGGCTCGGGGAGCTGTTTTTT.

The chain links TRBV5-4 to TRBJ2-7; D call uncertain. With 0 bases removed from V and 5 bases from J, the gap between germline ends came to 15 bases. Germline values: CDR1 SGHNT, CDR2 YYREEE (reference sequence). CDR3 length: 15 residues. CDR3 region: CASSLGLVVGNEQYF. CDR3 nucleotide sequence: TGTGCCAGCAGCTTGGGGTTGGTGGTGGGGAACGAGCAGTACTTC.

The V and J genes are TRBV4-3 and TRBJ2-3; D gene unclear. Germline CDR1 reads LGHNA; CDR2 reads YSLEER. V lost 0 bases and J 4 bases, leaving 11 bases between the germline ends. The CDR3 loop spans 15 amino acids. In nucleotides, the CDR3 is TGCGCCAGCAGCCAAGATCTGAACGCGGCAGATACGCAGTATTTT. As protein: CASSQDLNAADTQYF.

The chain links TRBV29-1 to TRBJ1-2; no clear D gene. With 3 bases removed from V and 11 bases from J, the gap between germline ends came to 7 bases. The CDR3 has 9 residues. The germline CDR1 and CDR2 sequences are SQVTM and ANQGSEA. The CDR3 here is CSVDMGYTF. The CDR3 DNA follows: TGCAGCGTTGACATGGGATACACCTTC.

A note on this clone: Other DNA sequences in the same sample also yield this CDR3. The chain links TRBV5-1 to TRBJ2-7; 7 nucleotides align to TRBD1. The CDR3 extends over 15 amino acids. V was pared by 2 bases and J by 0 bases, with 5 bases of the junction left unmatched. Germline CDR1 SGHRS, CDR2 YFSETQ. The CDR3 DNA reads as TGCGCCAGCAGCTTCTCCGGGACAGTCTCCTACGAGCAGTACTTC. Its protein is CASSFSGTVSYEQYF.

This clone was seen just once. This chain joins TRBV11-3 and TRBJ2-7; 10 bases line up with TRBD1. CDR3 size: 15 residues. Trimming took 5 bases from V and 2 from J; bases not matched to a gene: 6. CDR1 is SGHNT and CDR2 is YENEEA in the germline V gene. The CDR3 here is CASSPGTGEAYEQYF. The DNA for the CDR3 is TGTGCCAGCAGCCCCGGGACAGGGGAAGCCTACGAGCAGTACTTC. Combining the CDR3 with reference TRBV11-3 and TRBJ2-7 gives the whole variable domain EAGVVQSPRYKIIEKKQPVAFWCNPISGHNTLYWYLQNLGQGPELLIRYENEEAVDDSQLPKDRFSAERLKGVDSTLKIQPAELGDSAVYLCASSPGTGEAYEQYFGPGTRLTVT.

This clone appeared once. CDR3 sequence: CASSLNRGQLYGYTF. The CDR3, as DNA: TGTGCCAGCAGTTTAAATCGCGGACAGCTCTATGGCTACACCTTC. The chain carries TRBV27 and TRBJ1-2; weak D call: TRBD1 (6 bases). Trimming took off 2 bases at V and 4 bases at J, with 14 bases between the two ends. Germline V gene lookup returns CDR1 MNHEY and CDR2 SMNVEV (reference sequence). This CDR3 has 15 amino acids.

The CDR3 spells CASSTSPGQGYYGYTF. In DNA, the CDR3 is TGTGCCAGCAGTACGTCACCGGGACAGGGATACTATGGCTACACCTTC. This sequence joins TRBV28 and TRBJ1-2; TRBD1 aligns across 9 bases. This CDR3 is built from 16 residues. V gave up 5 bases and J gave up 3 bases; unmatched junction bases: 10. Germline V gene data show CDR1 as MDHEN and CDR2 as SYDVKM.

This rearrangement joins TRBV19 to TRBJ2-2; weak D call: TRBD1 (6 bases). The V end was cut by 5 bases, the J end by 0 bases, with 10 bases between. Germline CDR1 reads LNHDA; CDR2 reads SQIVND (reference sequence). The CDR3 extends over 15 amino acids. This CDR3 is CASSWQGTNTGELFF. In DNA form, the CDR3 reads TGTGCCAGTAGTTGGCAGGGGACGAACACCGGGGAGCTGTTTTTT. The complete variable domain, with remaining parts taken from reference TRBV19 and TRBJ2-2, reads DGGITQSPKYLFRKEGQNVTLSCEQNLNHDAMYWYRQDPGQGLRLIYYSQIVNDFQKGDIAEGYSVSREKKESFPLTVTSAQKNPTAFYLCASSWQGTNTGELFFGEGSRLTVL.

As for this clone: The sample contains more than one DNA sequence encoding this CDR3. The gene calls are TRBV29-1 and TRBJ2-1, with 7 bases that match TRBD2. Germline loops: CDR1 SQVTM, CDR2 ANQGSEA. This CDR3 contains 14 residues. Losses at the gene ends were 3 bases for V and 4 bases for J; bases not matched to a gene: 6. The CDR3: CSVDMASGYNEQFF. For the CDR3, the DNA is TGCAGCGTTGATATGGCTAGCGGATACAATGAGCAGTTCTTC.

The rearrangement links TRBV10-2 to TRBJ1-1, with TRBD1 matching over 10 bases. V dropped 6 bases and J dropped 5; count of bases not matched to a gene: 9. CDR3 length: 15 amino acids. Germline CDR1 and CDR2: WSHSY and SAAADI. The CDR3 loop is CASSGQGGVGTEAFF. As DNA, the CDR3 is TGCGCCAGCAGCGGACAGGGGGGGGTAGGGACTGAAGCTTTCTTT.

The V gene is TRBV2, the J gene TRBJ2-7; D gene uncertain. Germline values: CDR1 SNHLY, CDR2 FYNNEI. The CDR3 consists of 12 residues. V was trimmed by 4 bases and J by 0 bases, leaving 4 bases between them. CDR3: CASSVASYEQYF. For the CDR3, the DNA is TGTGCCAGCAGTGTGGCCTCCTACGAGCAGTACTTC.

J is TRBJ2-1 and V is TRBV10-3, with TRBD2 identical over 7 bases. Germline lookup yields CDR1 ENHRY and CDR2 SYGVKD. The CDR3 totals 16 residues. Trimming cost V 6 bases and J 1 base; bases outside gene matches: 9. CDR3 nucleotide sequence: TGTGCCATCAGCGCGAGCGGGACGATGTCCTACAATGAGCAGTTCTTC. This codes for CAISASGTMSYNEQFF.

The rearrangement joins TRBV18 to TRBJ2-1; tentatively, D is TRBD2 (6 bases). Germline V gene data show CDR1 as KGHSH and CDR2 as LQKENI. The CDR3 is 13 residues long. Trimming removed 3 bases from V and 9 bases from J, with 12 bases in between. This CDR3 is CASSPFGGIEQFF. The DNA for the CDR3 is TGTGCCAGCTCACCCTTTGGCGGGATTGAGCAGTTCTTC.

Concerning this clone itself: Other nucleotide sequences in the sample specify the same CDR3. CDR3 protein: CSARADYGYTF. DNA of the CDR3: TGCAGTGCTAGAGCAGACTATGGCTACACCTTC. This rearrangement joins TRBV20-1 to TRBJ1-2; D not resolved. This CDR3 contains 11 residues. V was clipped by 1 base and J by 3 bases, with 3 bases between them. Germline values: CDR1 DFQATT, CDR2 SNEGSKA (reference sequence).

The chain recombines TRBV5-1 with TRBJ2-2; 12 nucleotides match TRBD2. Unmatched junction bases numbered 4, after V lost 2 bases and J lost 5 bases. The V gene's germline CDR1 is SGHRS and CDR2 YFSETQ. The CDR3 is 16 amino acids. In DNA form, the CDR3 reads TGCGCCAGCAGCTTTTCCGGGACTAGCGGGACCGGGGAGCTGTTTTTT. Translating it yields CASSFSGTSGTGELFF.

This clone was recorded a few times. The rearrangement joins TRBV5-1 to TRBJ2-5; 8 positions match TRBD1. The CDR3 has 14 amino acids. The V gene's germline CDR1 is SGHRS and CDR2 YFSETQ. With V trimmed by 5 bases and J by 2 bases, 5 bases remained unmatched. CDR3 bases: TGCGCCAGCAGTGCTTGGACAGGGCAAGAGACCCAGTACTTC. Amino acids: CASSAWTGQETQYF.

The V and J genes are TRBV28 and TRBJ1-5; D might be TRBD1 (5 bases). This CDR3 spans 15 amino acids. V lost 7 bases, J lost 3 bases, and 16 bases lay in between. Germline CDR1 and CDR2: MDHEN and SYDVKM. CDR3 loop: CASKSVWTLNQPQHF. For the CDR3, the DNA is TGTGCCAGCAAGTCAGTTTGGACACTCAATCAGCCCCAGCATTTT.

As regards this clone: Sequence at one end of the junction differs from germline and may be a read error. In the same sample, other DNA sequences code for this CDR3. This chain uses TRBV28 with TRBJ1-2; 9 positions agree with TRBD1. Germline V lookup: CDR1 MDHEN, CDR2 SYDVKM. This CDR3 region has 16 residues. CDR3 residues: CASSLWGQGYNYGYTF. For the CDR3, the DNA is TGCGCCAGCAGTTTATGGGGACAGGGCTATAACTATGGCTACACCTTC.

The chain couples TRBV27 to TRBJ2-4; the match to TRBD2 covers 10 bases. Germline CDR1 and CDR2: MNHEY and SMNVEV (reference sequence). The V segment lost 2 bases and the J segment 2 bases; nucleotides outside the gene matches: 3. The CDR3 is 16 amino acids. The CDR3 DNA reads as TGTGCCAGCAGTTTACTGGGACTAGCGTCCAAAAACATTCAGTACTTC. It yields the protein CASSLLGLASKNIQYF.